A selection of T cell receptor beta chains follows, all from one sample in a study of blood T cells in healthy people across ages. TCRdb used MiXCR to reprocess the 5' RACE reads, holding one entry per CDR3 protein. The table records 550,000 to 800,000 distinct CDR3 sequences, more than 20% of them present only once. The specimen sequenced was blood. All receptors derive from a man between 65 and 85 years old in good health. The CDR3 runs from the conserved cysteine through the conserved F or W. D genes are given only for firm matches. Only part of the rows carry a size: once, few, many, or a class if the clone is expanded.

abundance: .; d_gene: .; v_gene: TRBV6-2/TRBV6-3; j_gene: TRBJ1-1; CDR3aa: CASSYSPGTNTEAFF; CDR3nt: TGTGCCAGCAGTTACTCTCCGGGGACGAACACTGAAGCTTTCTTT
abundance: .; d_gene: TRBD2; v_gene: TRBV28; j_gene: TRBJ2-1; CDR3aa: CASSSLAGWGHEQFF; CDR3nt: TGTGCCAGCAGTTCACTAGCGGGATGGGGCCATGAGCAGTTCTTC
abundance: .; d_gene: .; v_gene: TRBV10-3; j_gene: TRBJ2-6; CDR3aa: CAISESSLGRAGANVLTF; CDR3nt: TGTGCCATCAGTGAGTCGAGTTTGGGCAGGGCCGGGGCCAACGTCCTGACTTTC
abundance: .; d_gene: .; v_gene: TRBV25-1; j_gene: TRBJ2-3; CDR3aa: CASSERGQSTDTQYF; CDR3nt: TGTGCCAGCAGTGAAAGAGGGCAGAGCACAGATACGCAGTATTTT
abundance: few; d_gene: .; v_gene: TRBV12-3/TRBV12-4; j_gene: TRBJ2-5; CDR3aa: CASSLDIGREETQYF; CDR3nt: TGTGCCAGCAGTTTAGATATCGGGAGAGAAGAGACCCAGTACTTC
abundance: few; d_gene: TRBD2; v_gene: TRBV29-1; j_gene: TRBJ2-3; CDR3aa: CSVDHTSGASTDTQYF; CDR3nt: TGCAGCGTTGATCACACTAGCGGAGCTAGCACAGATACGCAGTATTTT
abundance: .; d_gene: .; v_gene: TRBV18; j_gene: TRBJ2-7; CDR3aa: CASSGGAGVEQYF; CDR3nt: TGTGCCAGCTCAGGAGGGGCAGGGGTCGAGCAGTACTTC
abundance: .; d_gene: TRBD2; v_gene: TRBV6-6; j_gene: TRBJ2-7; CDR3aa: CASSYTSGGRYEQYF; CDR3nt: TGTGCCAGCAGTTACACGTCGGGGGGAAGATACGAGCAGTACTTC
abundance: few; d_gene: .; v_gene: TRBV29-1; j_gene: TRBJ2-3; CDR3aa: CSTLDGTDTQYF; CDR3nt: TGCAGCACCTTAGACGGCACAGATACGCAGTATTTT
abundance: .; d_gene: .; v_gene: TRBV5-1; j_gene: TRBJ2-6; CDR3aa: CASSLGPGSGANVLTF; CDR3nt: TGCGCCAGCAGCTTGGGACCTGGCTCTGGGGCCAACGTCCTGACTTTC
abundance: .; d_gene: TRBD2; v_gene: TRBV20-1; j_gene: TRBJ2-7; CDR3aa: CSAVRLAGGEQYF; CDR3nt: TGCAGTGCTGTACGACTAGCGGGAGGCGAGCAGTACTTC
abundance: few; d_gene: TRBD2; v_gene: TRBV10-3; j_gene: TRBJ2-5; CDR3aa: CATSESGRGGETQYF; CDR3nt: TGTGCCACCAGTGAAAGCGGGAGAGGTGGGGAGACCCAGTACTTC
abundance: .; d_gene: .; v_gene: TRBV7-2; j_gene: TRBJ1-2; CDR3aa: CASSLGAAVANHGYTF; CDR3nt: TGTGCCAGCAGCTTAGGTGCGGCAGTAGCTAACCATGGCTACACCTTC
abundance: .; d_gene: .; v_gene: TRBV20-1; j_gene: TRBJ2-3; CDR3aa: CSAPALAEADTQYF; CDR3nt: TGCAGTGCCCCGGCGCTAGCTGAGGCAGATACGCAGTATTTT